This entry lists 5 T cell receptor beta chains sequenced from one sample in a study of blood T cells in healthy people across ages. Alongside a J-beta primer mix, a sample-barcoded 5' primer served in a second PCR lasting about 7 to 12 cycles. TCRdb re-called the 5' RACE reads with MiXCR, one entry per CDR3 protein. The sample carries approximately 670,000 distinct CDR3 sequences, around 41% recorded once. The sequenced sample was blood. Receptors were obtained from an elderly man in good health.

A remark on this clonotype: A much more abundant neighbour one base away suggests this may be a read error. This chain connects TRBV7-2 to TRBJ2-1; D unresolved. The length of the CDR3 is 13 residues. The germline V gene has CDR1 SGHTA and CDR2 FQGNSA. DNA for the CDR3: TGTGCCAGCCGTAGGAGCTCCTACAATGAGCGGTTCTTC. Residues: CASRRSSYNERFF.

This clonotype turned up a few times. The chain uses TRBV20-1 and TRBJ2-1; 9 bases line up with TRBD2. The CDR3 runs 16 residues. Trimming removed 1 base from V and 6 bases from J; junction bases left unmatched: 10. CDR1 DFQATT and CDR2 SNEGSKA come from the germline V gene (reference sequence). CDR3 bases: TGCAGTGCTAGAGGGTGGGCTAGCGGGACGGGCAATGAGCAGTTCTTC. Translated: CSARGWASGTGNEQFF.

This clonotype came up a few times. The chain links TRBV3-1 to TRBJ2-5, with TRBD1 matching over 8 bases. CDR3 size: 17 residues. V was pared by 4 bases and J by 4 bases, with 14 bases of the junction left unmatched. Germline V gene data show CDR1 as LGHDT and CDR2 as YNNKEL (reference sequence). The CDR3: CASSLYNRGQVGETQYF. The CDR3 DNA sequence: TGTGCCAGCAGCCTCTACAACCGGGGACAGGTGGGAGAGACCCAGTACTTC.

The chain couples TRBV7-9 to TRBJ1-2; tentatively, D is TRBD1 (6 bases). Germline lookup yields CDR1 SEHNR and CDR2 FQNEAQ (reference sequence). This CDR3 has 13 amino acids. V was clipped by 5 bases and J by 8 bases, with 15 bases between them. DNA of the CDR3: TGTGCCAGCAGCCCAGGGGAAGGGGCCGGCTACACCTTC. Amino acid sequence: CASSPGEGAGYTF. The whole variable domain, remainder taken from reference TRBV7-9 and TRBJ1-2, is DTGVSQNPRHKITKRGQNVTFRCDPISEHNRLYWYRQTLGQGPEFLTYFQNEAQLEKSRLLSDRFSAERPKGSFSTLEIQRTEQGDSAMYLCASSPGEGAGYTFGSGTRLTVV.

In this sample, this clonotype turned up many times. V and J are TRBV6-2 or TRBV6-3 and TRBJ2-7; D not resolved. Trimming took 0 bases from V and 7 from J, leaving 10 bases between them. Germline assignment: CDR1 MNHEY and CDR2 SVGEGT. The CDR3 loop spans 13 amino acids. The CDR3 protein is CASSYSFEAEQYF. In DNA, the CDR3 is TGTGCCAGCAGTTACTCGTTTGAGGCGGAGCAGTACTTC.